Listed below are T cell receptor beta chains from one sample, sequenced in a study of T-cell reconstitution after alpha-beta-depleted transplantation in children. TCRdb called the PCR reads again in MiXCR, with one record for every CDR3 protein. The sample records around 440,000 distinct CDR3 sequences, roughly 17% being singletons. This specimen consisted of PBMCs, mostly from graft donor cells, obtained 360 days after TCRalphabeta/CD19-depleted stem cell transplant. These receptors were obtained from a boy in the first two years of life who had a stem cell transplant for Wiskott-Aldrich syndrome, so the T cells may come from the graft donor. Both conserved end residues are part of each CDR3. The D gene is left open where the match is weak. Clone size is given for some rows only: seen once, a few or many times, or a class if the clone is expanded.

few	TRBV7-2	TRBJ2-2	-	CASREGLNTGELFF	TGTGCCAGCAGGGAAGGCCTCAACACCGGGGAGCTGTTTTTT
few	TRBV10-3	TRBJ2-3	-	CAISESTADTQYF	TGTGCCATCAGTGAGTCGACAGCAGATACGCAGTATTTT
-	TRBV7-9	TRBJ2-3	-	CASSSKATDTQYF	TGTGCCAGCAGCTCTAAGGCGACAGATACGCAGTATTTT
few	TRBV19	TRBJ2-1	TRBD1	CASSIVPGQNNEQFF	TGTGCCAGTAGTATAGTTCCGGGACAGAACAATGAGCAGTTCTTC
-	TRBV15	TRBJ1-5	TRBD1	CATSLDRASNQPQHF	TGTGCCACCAGCTTAGACAGGGCCAGCAATCAGCCCCAGCATTTT
few	TRBV3-1	TRBJ2-4	-	CASSRRDTFAKNIQYF	TGTGCCAGCAGCCGCCGGGATACCTTCGCCAAAAACATTCAGTACTTC
many	TRBV4-1	TRBJ2-7	TRBD1	CASSQVGQGAYEQYF	TGCGCCAGCAGCCAAGTCGGACAGGGCGCTTACGAGCAGTACTTC
-	TRBV6-1	TRBJ2-1	TRBD2	CASSLAGGIGSYNEQFF	TGTGCCAGCAGTCTAGCGGGAGGGATTGGGTCCTACAATGAGCAGTTCTTC
few	TRBV20-1	TRBJ2-4	TRBD1	CSAGRDRGPKNIQYF	TGCAGTGCAGGACGGGACAGGGGGCCCAAAAACATTCAGTACTTC
-	TRBV9	TRBJ2-1	TRBD2	CASSVGSGSYEQFF	TGTGCCAGCAGCGTAGGTAGCGGGAGCTATGAGCAGTTCTTC
few	TRBV6-2/TRBV6-3	TRBJ2-2	TRBD2	CASSPRSLAGGPGGYTGELFF	TGTGCCAGCAGTCCACGGTCCCTAGCGGGGGGTCCGGGAGGCTACACCGGGGAGCTGTTTTTT
-	TRBV5-1	TRBJ2-1	TRBD2	CASSFKAGGPFNEQFF	TGCGCCAGCAGCTTTAAAGCGGGAGGCCCCTTCAATGAGCAGTTCTTC
few	TRBV20-1	TRBJ2-5	-	CSAVPGPETQYF	TGCAGTGCTGTCCCGGGACCTGAGACCCAGTACTTC
-	TRBV10-3	TRBJ2-7	TRBD1	CAISQQPDRGYEQYF	TGTGCCATCAGTCAGCAACCGGACAGGGGATACGAGCAGTACTTC
many	TRBV4-1	TRBJ1-5	-	CASSQVHGAYQPQHF	TGCGCCAGCAGCCAAGTGCACGGGGCTTATCAGCCCCAGCATTTT
many	TRBV7-2	TRBJ2-7	-	CASSSGTAHYEQYF	TGTGCCAGCAGCTCGGGGACGGCTCACTACGAGCAGTACTTC
few	TRBV20-1	TRBJ2-7	-	CSAQTSSYEQYF	TGCAGTGCCCAGACTAGTTCCTACGAGCAGTACTTC
-	TRBV6-5	TRBJ1-2	-	CASSYRGGYGYTF	TGTGCCAGCAGTTACAGGGGAGGGTATGGCTACACCTTC
few	TRBV20-1	TRBJ2-1	-	CSARDGGWSYNEQFF	TGCAGTGCTAGAGATGGGGGCTGGTCCTACAATGAGCAGTTCTTC
-	TRBV4-1	TRBJ2-3	-	CASSQVATDTQYF	TGCGCCAGCAGCCAAGTAGCCACAGATACGCAGTATTTT
-	TRBV5-1	TRBJ2-5	TRBD1	CASSRGTGVEETQYF	TGCGCCAGCAGCCGAGGGACAGGGGTTGAGGAGACCCAGTACTTC
few	TRBV5-1	TRBJ1-6	-	CASSLAYRNSPLHF	TGCGCCAGCAGCTTGGCCTACAGGAATTCACCCCTCCACTTT
-	TRBV5-1	TRBJ2-6	-	CASSLGSGANVLTF	TGCGCCAGCAGCTTGGGGTCTGGGGCCAACGTCCTGACTTTC
few	TRBV5-1	TRBJ1-3	-	CASSFGTASGNTIYF	TGCGCCAGCAGCTTCGGGACGGCTTCTGGAAACACCATATATTTT
-	TRBV6-2/TRBV6-3	TRBJ2-1	TRBD2	CASSYSLTSGRSYNEQFF	TGTGCCAGCAGTTACTCTCTGACTAGCGGGAGGTCTTACAATGAGCAGTTCTTC
few	TRBV4-1	TRBJ1-1	-	CASSLRDSSGAEAFF	TGCGCCAGCAGCCTACGGGACTCCTCAGGCGCTGAAGCTTTCTTT
few	TRBV7-9	TRBJ2-1	-	CASSLTVLLGNEQFF	TGTGCCAGCAGCTTAACGGTCCTCCTGGGCAATGAGCAGTTCTTC
few	TRBV12-3/TRBV12-4	TRBJ2-7	-	CASSFYEGWSSYEQYF	TGTGCCAGCAGTTTTTATGAGGGGTGGAGTTCCTACGAGCAGTACTTC
-	TRBV25-1	TRBJ2-2	-	CASSEKIQTEVYTGELFF	TGTGCCAGCAGTGAAAAGATACAGACAGAGGTATACACCGGGGAGCTGTTTTTT